This T cell receptor beta chain was documented in a study of T cell repertoires in cytomegalovirus infection. Study-wide background: The authors relied on CMV epitopes, both recently identified HLA-C-restricted and well-studied HLA-B-restricted. Public TCR beta signatures provided an indication of both CMV infection and a matching HLA type. Study-wide results and limits: Clonotype analysis showed dominance of the ex vivo response by HLA-C-restricted CMV-specific TCR beta clonotypes.

Trimming shortened V by 1 base and J by 7 bases, and 16 bases separated the two germline ends. The CDR3 totals 15 residues. CDR1 SGHVS and CDR2 FNYEAQ come from the germline V gene. In its sample, this clonotype was seen many times. Its target is not known. TCRdb used MiXCR to reprocess the reads, holding one entry per CDR3 protein. This table has approximately 120,000 distinct CDR3 sequences, under 30% appearing once. The receptor's source is a human donor in good health (CMV status not recorded). Some clones in this sample may be carry-over from other donors' samples. The source was CD8+ T cells from cultured PBMCs, collected from culture after CMV antigen stimulation. The chain has TRBV7-6 and TRBJ1-1; D unclear. CDR3 sequence (DNA): TGTGCCAGCAGCTTAGAGGGCAGGTCCGTTGGTGAAGCTTTCTTT. Amino acids: CASSLEGRSVGEAFF. The full variable domain, in which reference TRBV7-6 and TRBJ1-1 provide the parts outside the CDR3, is GAGVSQSPRYKVTKRGQDVALRCDPISGHVSLYWYRQALGQGPEFLTYFNYEAQQDKSGLPNDRFSAERPEGSISTLTIQRTEQRDSAMYRCASSLEGRSVGEAFFGQGTRLTVV.